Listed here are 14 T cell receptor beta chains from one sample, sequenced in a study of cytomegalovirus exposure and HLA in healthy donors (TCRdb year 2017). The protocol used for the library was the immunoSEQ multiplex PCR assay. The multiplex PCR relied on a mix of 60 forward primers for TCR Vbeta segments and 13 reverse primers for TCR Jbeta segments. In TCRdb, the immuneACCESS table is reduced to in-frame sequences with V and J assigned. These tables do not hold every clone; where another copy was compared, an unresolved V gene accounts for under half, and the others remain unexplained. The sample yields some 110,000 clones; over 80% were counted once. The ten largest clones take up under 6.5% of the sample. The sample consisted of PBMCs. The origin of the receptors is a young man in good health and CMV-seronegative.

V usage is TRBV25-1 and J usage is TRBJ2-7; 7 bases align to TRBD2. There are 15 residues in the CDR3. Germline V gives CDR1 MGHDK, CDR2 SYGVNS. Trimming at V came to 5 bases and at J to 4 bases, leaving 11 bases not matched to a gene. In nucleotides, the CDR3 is TGTGCCAGCAGTCGAGGACTAGGGTACTATTACGAGCAGTACTTC. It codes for CASSRGLGYYYEQYF.

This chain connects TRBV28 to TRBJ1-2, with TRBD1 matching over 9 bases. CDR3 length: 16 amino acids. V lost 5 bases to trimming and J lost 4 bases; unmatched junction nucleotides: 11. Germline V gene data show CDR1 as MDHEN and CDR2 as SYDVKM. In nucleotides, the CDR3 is TGTGCCAGCAGTGTGACAGGGGGGATACTAAGCTATGGCTACACCTTC. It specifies CASSVTGGILSYGYTF.

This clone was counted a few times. The CDR3 nucleotides read TGTGCCAGCGGGCAGTTCGAAGAGCAGTACTTC. Amino acid sequence: CASGQFEEQYF. J is TRBJ2-7 and V is TRBV10-3; a possible D gene is TRBD2 (5 bases). Trimming left V 10 bases short and J 7 bases short, with 14 bases between. Germline V lookup: CDR1 ENHRY, CDR2 SYGVKD. The CDR3 sequence is 11 residues long.

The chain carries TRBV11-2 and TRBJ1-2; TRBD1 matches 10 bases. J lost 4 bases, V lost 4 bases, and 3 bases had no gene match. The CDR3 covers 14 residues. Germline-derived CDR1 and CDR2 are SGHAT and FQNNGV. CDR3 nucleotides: TGTGCCAGCAGCTGGACAGGGGGAAGCTATGGCTACACCTTC. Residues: CASSWTGGSYGYTF. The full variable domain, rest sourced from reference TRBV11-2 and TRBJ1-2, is EAGVAQSPRYKIIEKRQSVAFWCNPISGHATLYWYQQILGQGPKLLIQFQNNGVVDDSQLPKDRFSAERLKGVDSTLKIQPAKLEDSAVYLCASSWTGGSYGYTFGSGTRLTVV.

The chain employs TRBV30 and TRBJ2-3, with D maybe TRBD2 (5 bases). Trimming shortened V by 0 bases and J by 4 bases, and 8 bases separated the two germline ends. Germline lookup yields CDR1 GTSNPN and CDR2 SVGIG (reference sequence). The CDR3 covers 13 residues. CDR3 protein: CAWSVGGSDTQYF. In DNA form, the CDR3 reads TGTGCCTGGAGTGTAGGCGGGTCAGATACGCAGTATTTT.

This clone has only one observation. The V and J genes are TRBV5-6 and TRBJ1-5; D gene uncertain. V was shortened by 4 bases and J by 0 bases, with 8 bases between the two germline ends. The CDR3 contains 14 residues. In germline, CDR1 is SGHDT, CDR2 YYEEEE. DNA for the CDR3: TGTGCCAGCAGCCCCGTCTATAGCAATCAGCCCCAGCATTTT. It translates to CASSPVYSNQPQHF.

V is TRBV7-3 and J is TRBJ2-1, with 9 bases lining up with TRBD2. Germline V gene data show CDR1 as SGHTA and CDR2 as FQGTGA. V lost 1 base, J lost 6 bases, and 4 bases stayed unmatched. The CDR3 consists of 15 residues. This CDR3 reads CASSLRASGVNEQFF. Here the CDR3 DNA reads TGTGCCAGCAGCTTAAGGGCTAGCGGGGTCAATGAGCAGTTCTTC.

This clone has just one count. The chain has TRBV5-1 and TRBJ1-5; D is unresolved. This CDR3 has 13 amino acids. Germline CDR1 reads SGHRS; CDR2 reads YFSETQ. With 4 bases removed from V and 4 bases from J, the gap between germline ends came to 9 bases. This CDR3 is CASSMDRNQPQHF. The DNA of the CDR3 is TGCGCCAGCAGCATGGACCGGAATCAGCCCCAGCATTTT.

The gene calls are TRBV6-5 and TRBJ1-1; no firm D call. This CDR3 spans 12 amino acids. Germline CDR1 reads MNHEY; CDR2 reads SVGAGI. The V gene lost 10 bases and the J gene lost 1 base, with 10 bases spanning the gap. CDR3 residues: CATELSNTEAFF. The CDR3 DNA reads TGTGCCACCGAGTTGTCGAACACTGAAGCTTTCTTT.

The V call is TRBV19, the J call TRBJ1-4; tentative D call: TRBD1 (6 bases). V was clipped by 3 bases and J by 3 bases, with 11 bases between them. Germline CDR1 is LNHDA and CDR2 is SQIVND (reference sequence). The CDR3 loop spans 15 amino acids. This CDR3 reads CASSIGTGPNEKLFF. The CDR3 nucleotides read TGTGCCAGTAGTATCGGTACAGGGCCTAATGAAAAACTGTTTTTT.

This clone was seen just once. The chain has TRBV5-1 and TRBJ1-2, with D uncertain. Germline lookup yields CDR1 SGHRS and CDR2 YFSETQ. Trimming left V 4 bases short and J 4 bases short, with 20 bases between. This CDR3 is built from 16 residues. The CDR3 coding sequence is TGCGCCAGCAGCGATGACTACAGAGCAAGCGGCTATGGCTACACCTTC. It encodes CASSDDYRASGYGYTF.

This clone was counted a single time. As DNA, the CDR3 is TGTGCCAGCTCGCGGGATCTGCCTGGGGATGAGCAGTTCTTC. It is translated as CASSRDLPGDEQFF. The rearrangement uses TRBV18 and TRBJ2-1, with D maybe TRBD2 (6 bases). The CDR3 totals 14 residues. Deletions cut 6 bases from V and 8 bases from J, with 17 bases between. Germline assignment: CDR1 KGHSH and CDR2 LQKENI. The full variable domain, its missing parts supplied by reference TRBV18 and TRBJ2-1, is NAGVMQNPRHLVRRRGQEARLRCSPMKGHSHVYWYRQLPEEGLKFMVYLQKENIIDESGMPKERFSAEFPKEGPSILRIQQVVRGDSAAYFCASSRDLPGDEQFFGPGTRLTVL.

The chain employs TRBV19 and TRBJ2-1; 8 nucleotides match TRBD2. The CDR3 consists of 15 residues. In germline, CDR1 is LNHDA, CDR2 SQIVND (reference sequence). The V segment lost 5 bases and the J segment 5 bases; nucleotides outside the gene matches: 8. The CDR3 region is CASSLPGLDHNEQFF. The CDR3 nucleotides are TGTGCCAGTAGTCTACCGGGACTAGACCACAATGAGCAGTTCTTC.

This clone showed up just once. CDR3: CASSLMFRGNQPQHF. In DNA, the CDR3 is TGTGCCAGCAGCTTAATGTTCAGGGGGAATCAGCCCCAGCATTTT. The chain is built from TRBV5-8 and TRBJ1-5; 7 nucleotides agree with TRBD1. The trim removed 2 bases at V and 4 bases at J, leaving 6 bases unmatched. This CDR3 has 15 amino acids. Germline CDR1 reads SGHTS; CDR2 reads YDEGEE.